Here is one T cell receptor (beta chain) with its context. Antigen specificity is unknown. V lost 4 bases, J lost 8 bases, and 11 bases lay in between. The germline V gene has CDR1 DFQATT and CDR2 SNEGSKA (reference sequence). The CDR3 has 11 amino acids. This entry belongs to a study of radiation and T cells in renal cell carcinoma. Broader study findings: Dominant CDR3 motifs occupied more repertoire in irradiated than control tumors.

Profiled with immunoSEQ multiplex PCR; TCRdb holds only in-frame clones, not every one. The sample shows 25,000 or so clones, nearly 55% of them seen only once. The treatment was: treatment-naive control, cytoreductive nephrectomy. Control tumors came from treatment-naive patients without prior radiation. The tumor was a clear cell renal cell carcinoma. This sequence joins TRBV20-1 and TRBJ1-1; D unclear. The sample was tumor tissue, taken from a patient whose treatment was nephrectomy without radiotherapy. This clonotype was obtained from a human donor with renal cell carcinoma. As DNA, the CDR3 is TGCAGTGCTACACGGACTGCCGAAGCTTTCTTT. It translates to CSATRTAEAFF.